This T cell receptor beta chain was recovered during a study of T cell responses to AZD1222 COVID-19 vaccine. V was shortened by 2 bases and J by 0 bases, with 17 bases between the two germline ends. Germline V gene data show CDR1 as SGHNT and CDR2 as YYREEE (reference sequence). The CDR3 is 17 amino acids. Whole-study results and caveats: Spike-specific TCR breadth and depth rose after two AZD1222 doses.

Sequencing used immunoSEQ multiplex PCR; TCRdb keeps in-frame clones, though not all of them. The data hold 90,000 to 100,000 clones, with 85% to 90% observed a single time. On this clone itself: Its antigen is unidentified.

The V call is TRBV5-4, the J call TRBJ1-1; TRBD1 is a possible D gene (6 bases). The receptor was isolated from an adult in good health. The material was peripheral blood, obtained on day 0 of AZD1222 vaccination. The CDR3 region has the DNA TGTGCCAGCAGCTTCTGGGGGGGCGGTAGGTTGAACACTGAAGCTTTCTTT. As protein: CASSFWGGGRLNTEAFF.